The 2 T cell receptor beta chains presented below share a single source sample, sequenced in a study of T cell repertoires in cytomegalovirus infection (dated by TCRdb to about 2019). Sequencing relied on an Illumina HiSeq 1500. TCRdb ran its own pipeline on the public reads, namely fastp trimming at Q25 and MiXCR clone calling, and kept in-frame beta chains. CDR3 protein sequences are deduplicated, and each keeps its most common genes and DNA. In all, the sample holds under 150,000 distinct CDR3 sequences, and under 35% of those were seen once. The ten largest clonotypes hold roughly 40% of the sample. What this sample's treatment or condition label stands for: in vitro stimulation with specific CMV peptide epitopes to enrich CMV-specific T cells. The antigens of these receptors remain unknown. The sample was CD8+ T cells from cultured PBMCs, taken from culture after CMV antigen stimulation. Source of these receptors: a human donor in good health (CMV status not recorded). Some clones in this sample may be carry-over from other donors' samples.

This clonotype has just a few counts. The chain combines TRBV28 with TRBJ1-1; D may be TRBD1 (6 bases). The CDR3 loop spans 18 amino acids. Germline V gene data show CDR1 as MDHEN and CDR2 as SYDVKM. V was cut by 6 bases and J by 1 base, with 24 bases left in between. CDR3: CASSSPPGAVSKNTEAFF. The CDR3 DNA is TGTGCCAGCAGCTCCCCCCCGGGGGCGGTCAGTAAGAACACTGAAGCTTTCTTT.

V gene TRBV12-3 or TRBV12-4 combines with J gene TRBJ2-7, with TRBD1 matching 8 bases. V lost 4 bases to trimming and J lost 1 base; unmatched junction nucleotides: 6. The CDR3 runs to 15 residues. The chain's CDR3 is CASSSPGQASYEQYF. CDR3 sequence (DNA): TGTGCCAGCAGTTCCCCGGGACAGGCGTCCTACGAGCAGTACTTC.